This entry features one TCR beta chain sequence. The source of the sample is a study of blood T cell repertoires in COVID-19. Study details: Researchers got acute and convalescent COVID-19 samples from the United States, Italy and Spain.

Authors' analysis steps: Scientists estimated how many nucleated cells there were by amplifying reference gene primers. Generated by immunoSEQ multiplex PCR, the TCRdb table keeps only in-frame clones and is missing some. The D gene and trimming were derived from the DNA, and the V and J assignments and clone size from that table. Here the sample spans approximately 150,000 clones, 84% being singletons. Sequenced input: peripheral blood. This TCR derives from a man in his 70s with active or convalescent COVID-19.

CDR3 amino acids: CASSQDLLRARGLDEQFF. The CDR3 coding sequence is TGTGCCAGCAGCCAAGATTTGCTTAGAGCGAGGGGGCTGGATGAGCAGTTCTTC. The genes are TRBV14 and TRBJ2-1, with 7 bases lining up with TRBD1. The CDR3 runs 18 residues. The ends lost 0 bases at V and 8 bases at J; junction bases unmatched: 16. CDR1 and CDR2 from the germline V gene are SGHDN and FVKESK.